This TCR beta chain emerged from a study of T-cell memory formation after mild COVID-19. MiXCR was run by TCRdb on the 5' RACE reads, yielding one entry per CDR3 protein. The repertoire includes around 300,000 distinct CDR3 sequences, 7.5% to 9.5% of them detected once, and around a fifth sits in the top ten. From germline, CDR1 is SGHNT and CDR2 YYREEE (reference sequence). This CDR3 comprises 15 residues. Trimming at V came to 0 bases and at J to 3 bases, leaving 3 bases not matched to a gene. This clonotype was seen a handful of times. This clonotype was sampled from a man between 18 and 29 years old who had mild COVID-19 (a few samples of this study predate the infection). Cell type and time point are not known. The chain links TRBV5-4 to TRBJ2-1; the match to TRBD1 covers 7 bases. Input material: PBMCs or a T cell subset sorted from them (not recorded which). CDR3 sequence: CASSLAGTVYNEQFF. CDR3 bases: TGTGCCAGCAGCTTGGCCGGGACAGTCTACAATGAGCAGTTCTTC.